This T cell receptor (beta chain) was sequenced for a study of blood T cells in healthy people across ages. Germline V gene data show CDR1 as SQVTM and CDR2 as ANQGSEA. The CDR3 has 13 residues. V was clipped by 7 bases and J by 2 bases; unmatched bases: 2. A J-beta primer mix and a sample-barcoded 5' primer were used in a second PCR of roughly 6 to 11 cycles. A tag from a template-switch adaptor with 12 random nucleotides marked each cDNA molecule. TCRdb ran MiXCR on the 5' RACE reads and lists one entry per CDR3 protein. The sample includes 550,000 to 750,000 distinct CDR3 sequences, more than 20% of them seen just once. Study-level findings and limits: Underestimates were what the diversity estimates from one million T cells were considered to be. TCR beta diversity per million T cells fell roughly linearly with age.

In regard to this clonotype: Its matching antigen is unknown.

The chain recombines TRBV29-1 with TRBJ2-1; TRBD2 agrees at 10 bases. The specimen was blood. The sequence was collected from a man between 65 and 85 years old in good health. The CDR3 reads CSAGTSAYNEQFF. The CDR3 DNA reads as TGCAGCGCTGGGACTAGCGCCTACAATGAGCAGTTCTTC.